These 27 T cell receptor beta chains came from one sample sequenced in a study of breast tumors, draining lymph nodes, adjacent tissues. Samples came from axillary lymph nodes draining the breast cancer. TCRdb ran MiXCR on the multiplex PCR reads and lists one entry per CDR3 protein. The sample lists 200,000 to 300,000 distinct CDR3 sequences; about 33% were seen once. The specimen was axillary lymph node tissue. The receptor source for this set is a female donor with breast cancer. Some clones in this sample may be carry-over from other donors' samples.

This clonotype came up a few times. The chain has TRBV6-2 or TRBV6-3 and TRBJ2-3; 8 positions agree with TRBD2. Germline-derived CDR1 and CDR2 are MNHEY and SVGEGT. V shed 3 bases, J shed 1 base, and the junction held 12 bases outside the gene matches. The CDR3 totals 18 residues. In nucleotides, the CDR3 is TGTGCCAGCAGTTATAGGACACTAGCGGACGGGGGCACAGATACGCAGTATTTT. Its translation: CASSYRTLADGGTDTQYF.

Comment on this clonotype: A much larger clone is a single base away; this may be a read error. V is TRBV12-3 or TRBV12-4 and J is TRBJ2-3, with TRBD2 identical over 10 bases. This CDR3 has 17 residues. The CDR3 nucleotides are TGTGCCAACAGTTTAGCGCTAAGCGGGAGGGCCACAGATACGCAGTATTTT. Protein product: CANSLALSGRATDTQYF.

The CDR3 nucleotides read TGTGCCAGCAGCTTAGGACAGGGGGAAAGATACAATGAGCAGTTCTTC. Amino acids: CASSLGQGERYNEQFF. This chain links TRBV11-2 with TRBJ2-1, with TRBD1 identical over 9 bases. This CDR3 region has 16 residues. The V segment lost 1 base and the J segment 4 bases; nucleotides outside the gene matches: 5. Germline V gene data show CDR1 as SGHAT and CDR2 as FQNNGV.

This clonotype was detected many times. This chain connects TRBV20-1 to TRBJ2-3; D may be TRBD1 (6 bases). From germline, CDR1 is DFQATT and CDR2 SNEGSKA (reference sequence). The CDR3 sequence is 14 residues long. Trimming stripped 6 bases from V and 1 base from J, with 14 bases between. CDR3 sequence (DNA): TGCAGTGCGAGACGGGACACGCGCACAGATACGCAGTATTTT. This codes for CSARRDTRTDTQYF.

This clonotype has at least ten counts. CDR3 protein: CASSLTGTSGSYEQYF. The CDR3 DNA sequence: TGCGCCAGCAGCTTGACCGGGACTAGCGGTTCCTACGAGCAGTACTTC. The chain links TRBV5-1 to TRBJ2-7; 11 nucleotides line up with TRBD2. CDR1 and CDR2 from the germline V gene are SGHRS and YFSETQ. The CDR3 covers 16 residues. V lost 1 base and J lost 1; bases outside the gene matches: 4.

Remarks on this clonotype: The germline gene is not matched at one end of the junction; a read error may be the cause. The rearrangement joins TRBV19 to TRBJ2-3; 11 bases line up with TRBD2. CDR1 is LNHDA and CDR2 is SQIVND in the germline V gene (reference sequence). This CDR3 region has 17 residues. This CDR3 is CASSTLGTSGSTDTRYF. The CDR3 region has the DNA TGTGCCAGTAGCACCCTAGGGACTAGCGGATCCACAGATACGCGGTATTTT.

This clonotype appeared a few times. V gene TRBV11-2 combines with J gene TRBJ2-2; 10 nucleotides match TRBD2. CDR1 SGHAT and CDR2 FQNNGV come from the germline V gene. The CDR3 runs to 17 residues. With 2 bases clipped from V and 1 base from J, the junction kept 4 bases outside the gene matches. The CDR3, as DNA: TGTGCCAGCAGCTTACACCCTAGCGGGAGGAACACCGGGGAGCTGTTTTTT. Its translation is CASSLHPSGRNTGELFF. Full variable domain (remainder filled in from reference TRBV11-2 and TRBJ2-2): EAGVAQSPRYKIIEKRQSVAFWCNPISGHATLYWYQQILGQGPKLLIQFQNNGVVDDSQLPKDRFSAERLKGVDSTLKIQPAKLEDSAVYLCASSLHPSGRNTGELFFGEGSRLTVL.

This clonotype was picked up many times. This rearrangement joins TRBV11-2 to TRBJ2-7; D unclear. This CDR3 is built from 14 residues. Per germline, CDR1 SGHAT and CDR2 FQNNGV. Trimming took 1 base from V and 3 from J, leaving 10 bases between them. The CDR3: CASSLGPDYYEQYF. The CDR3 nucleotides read TGTGCCAGCAGCTTAGGGCCCGATTACTACGAGCAGTACTTC.

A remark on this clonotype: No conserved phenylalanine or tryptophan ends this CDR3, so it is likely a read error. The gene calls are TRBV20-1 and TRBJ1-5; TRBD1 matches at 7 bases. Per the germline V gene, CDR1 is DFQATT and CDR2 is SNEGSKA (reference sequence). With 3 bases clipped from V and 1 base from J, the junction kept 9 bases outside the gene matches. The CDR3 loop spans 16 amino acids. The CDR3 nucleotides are TGCAGTGCTAGGGATAGCAGGGGGGCCAGCAATCAGCCCCAGCATGGT. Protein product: CSARDSRGASNQPQHG.

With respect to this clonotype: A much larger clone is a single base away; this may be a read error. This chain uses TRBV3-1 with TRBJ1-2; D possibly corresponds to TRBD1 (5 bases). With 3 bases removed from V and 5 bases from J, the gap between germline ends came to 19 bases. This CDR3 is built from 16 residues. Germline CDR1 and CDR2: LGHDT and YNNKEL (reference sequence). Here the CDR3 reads CASSHDPLRQLYGYTF. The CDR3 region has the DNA TGTGCCAGCAGCCACGATCCCTTAAGACAGCTTTATGGCTACACCTTC.

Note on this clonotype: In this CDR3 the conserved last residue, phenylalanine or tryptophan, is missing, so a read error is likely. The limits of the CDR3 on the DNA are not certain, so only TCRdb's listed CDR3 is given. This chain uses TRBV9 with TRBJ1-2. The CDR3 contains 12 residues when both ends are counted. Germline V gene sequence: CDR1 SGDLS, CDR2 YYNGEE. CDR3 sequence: CASSLGPNGHTL.

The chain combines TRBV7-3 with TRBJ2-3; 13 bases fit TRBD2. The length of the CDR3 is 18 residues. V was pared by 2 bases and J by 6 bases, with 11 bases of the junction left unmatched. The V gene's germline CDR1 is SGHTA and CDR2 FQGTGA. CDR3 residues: CASSLGPLAGGTADTQYF. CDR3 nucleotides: TGTGCCAGCAGCTTAGGTCCACTAGCGGGAGGGACGGCGGATACGCAGTATTTT. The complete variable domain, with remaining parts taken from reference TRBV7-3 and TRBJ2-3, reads GAGVSQTPSNKVTEKGKYVELRCDPISGHTALYWYRQSLGQGPEFLIYFQGTGAADDSGLPNDRFFAVRPEGSVSTLKIQRTERGDSAVYLCASSLGPLAGGTADTQYFGPGTRLTVL.

CDR3 amino acids: CATSADSAANEKLFF. The CDR3 DNA reads TGTGCCACCTCGGCGGACTCCGCGGCTAATGAAAAACTGTTTTTT. The chain links TRBV2 to TRBJ1-4; D not resolved. V was pared by 10 bases and J by 3 bases, with 18 bases between. CDR1 and CDR2 from the germline V gene are SNHLY and FYNNEI. This CDR3 spans 15 amino acids.

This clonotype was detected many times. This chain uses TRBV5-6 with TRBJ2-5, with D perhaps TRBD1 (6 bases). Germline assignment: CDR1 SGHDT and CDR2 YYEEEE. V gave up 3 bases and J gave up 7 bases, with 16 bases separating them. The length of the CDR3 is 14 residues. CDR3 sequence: CASSSGTLSGTQYF. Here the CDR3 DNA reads TGTGCCAGCAGCTCCGGGACACTTTCTGGGACCCAGTACTTC.

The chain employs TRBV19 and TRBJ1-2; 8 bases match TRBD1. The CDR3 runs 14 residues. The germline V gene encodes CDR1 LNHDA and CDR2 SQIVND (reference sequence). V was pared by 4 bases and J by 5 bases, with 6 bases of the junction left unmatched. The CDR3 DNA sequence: TGTGCCAGTAGTAAGCGGACAGGGATATATGGCTACACCTTC. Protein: CASSKRTGIYGYTF.

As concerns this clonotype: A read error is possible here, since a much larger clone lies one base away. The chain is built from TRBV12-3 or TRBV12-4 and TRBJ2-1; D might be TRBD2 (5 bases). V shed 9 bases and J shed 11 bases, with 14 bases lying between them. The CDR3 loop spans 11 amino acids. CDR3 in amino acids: CASQRLNQQFF. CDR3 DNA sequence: TGTGCCAGTCAGCGGTTGAATCAGCAGTTCTTC.

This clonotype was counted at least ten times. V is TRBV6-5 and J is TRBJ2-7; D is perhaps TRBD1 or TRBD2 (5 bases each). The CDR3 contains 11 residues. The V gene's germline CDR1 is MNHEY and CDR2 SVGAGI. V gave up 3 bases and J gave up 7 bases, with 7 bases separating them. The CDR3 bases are TGTGCCAGCAGTTATTGGGGGGAGCAGTACTTC. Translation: CASSYWGEQYF.

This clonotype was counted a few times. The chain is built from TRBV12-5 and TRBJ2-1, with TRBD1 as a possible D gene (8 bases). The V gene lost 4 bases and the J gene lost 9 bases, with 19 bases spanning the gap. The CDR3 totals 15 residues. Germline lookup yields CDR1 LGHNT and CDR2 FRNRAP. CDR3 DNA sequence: TGTGCTAGTGGTTCGGGGGGACAGGCTTTGGGTGAGCAGTTCTTC. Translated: CASGSGGQALGEQFF. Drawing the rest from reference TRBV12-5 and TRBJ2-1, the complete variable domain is DARVTQTPRHKVTEMGQEVTMRCQPILGHNTVFWYRQTMMQGLELLAYFRNRAPLDDSGMPKDRFSAEMPDATLATLKIQPSEPRDSAVYFCASGSGGQALGEQFFGPGTRLTVL.

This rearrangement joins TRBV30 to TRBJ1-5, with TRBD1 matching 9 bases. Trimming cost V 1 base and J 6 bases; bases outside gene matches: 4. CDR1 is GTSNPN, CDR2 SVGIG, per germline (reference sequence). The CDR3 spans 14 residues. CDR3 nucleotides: TGTGCCTGGAGTGGGGACAGGGTTGGTCAGCCCCAGCATTTT. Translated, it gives CAWSGDRVGQPQHF.

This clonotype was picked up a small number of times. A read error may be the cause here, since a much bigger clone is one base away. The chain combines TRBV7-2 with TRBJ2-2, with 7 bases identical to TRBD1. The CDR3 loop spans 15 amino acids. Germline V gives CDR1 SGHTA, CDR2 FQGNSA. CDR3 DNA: TGTGCCAGCAGCCCCACAGGGGTTTCCACCAGGGAGCTGTTTTTT. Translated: CASSPTGVSTRELFF.

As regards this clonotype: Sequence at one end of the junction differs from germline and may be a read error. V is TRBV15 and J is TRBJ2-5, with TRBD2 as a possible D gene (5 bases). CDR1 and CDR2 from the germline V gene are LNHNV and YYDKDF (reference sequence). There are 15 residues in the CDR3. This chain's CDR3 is CTTSRVKASRGTQYF. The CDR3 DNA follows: TGTACCACCAGCAGAGTGAAGGCCTCACGGGGGACCCAGTACTTC.

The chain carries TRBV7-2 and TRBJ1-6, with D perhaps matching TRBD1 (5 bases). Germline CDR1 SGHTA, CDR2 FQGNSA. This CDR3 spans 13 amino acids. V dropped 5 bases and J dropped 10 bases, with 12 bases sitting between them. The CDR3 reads CASSPGWGSPLHF. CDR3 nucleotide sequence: TGTGCCAGCAGCCCCGGATGGGGGTCACCCCTCCACTTT.

The CDR3: CASSEAGTGGNEQFF. CDR3 DNA sequence: TGTGCCAGCAGTGAAGCCGGGACAGGGGGCAATGAGCAGTTCTTC. The chain employs TRBV2 and TRBJ2-1; TRBD1 agrees at 11 bases. J was trimmed by 6 bases and V by 0 bases; bases with no gene match: 1. Per germline, CDR1 SNHLY and CDR2 FYNNEI. This CDR3 has 15 residues.

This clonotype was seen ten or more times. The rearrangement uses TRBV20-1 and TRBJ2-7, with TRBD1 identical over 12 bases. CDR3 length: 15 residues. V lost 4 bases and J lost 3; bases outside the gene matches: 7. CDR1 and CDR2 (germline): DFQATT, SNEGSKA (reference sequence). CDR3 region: CSATPGQGALYEQYF. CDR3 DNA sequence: TGCAGTGCTACCCCGGGACAGGGGGCTCTCTACGAGCAGTACTTC.

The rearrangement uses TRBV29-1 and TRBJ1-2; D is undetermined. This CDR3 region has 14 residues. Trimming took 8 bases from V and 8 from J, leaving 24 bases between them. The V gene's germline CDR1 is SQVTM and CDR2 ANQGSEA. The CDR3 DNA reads TGCAGCCAACCGGTCGTTGGGCCGAGTAGAGGCTACACCTTC. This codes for CSQPVVGPSRGYTF.

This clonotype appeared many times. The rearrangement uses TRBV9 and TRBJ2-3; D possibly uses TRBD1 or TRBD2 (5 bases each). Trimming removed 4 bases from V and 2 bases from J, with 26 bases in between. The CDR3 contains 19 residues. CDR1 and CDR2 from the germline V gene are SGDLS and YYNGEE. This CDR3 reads CASSISSGTTRTNTDTQYF. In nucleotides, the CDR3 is TGTGCCAGCAGCATCAGCTCTGGGACCACCCGAACCAACACAGATACGCAGTATTTT.

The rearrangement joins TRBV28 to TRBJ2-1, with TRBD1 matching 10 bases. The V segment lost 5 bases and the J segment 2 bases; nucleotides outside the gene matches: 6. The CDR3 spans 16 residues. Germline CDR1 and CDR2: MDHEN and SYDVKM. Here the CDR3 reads CASSPAGTGAYNEQFF. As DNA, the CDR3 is TGTGCCAGCAGTCCCGCCGGGACAGGGGCCTACAATGAGCAGTTCTTC.